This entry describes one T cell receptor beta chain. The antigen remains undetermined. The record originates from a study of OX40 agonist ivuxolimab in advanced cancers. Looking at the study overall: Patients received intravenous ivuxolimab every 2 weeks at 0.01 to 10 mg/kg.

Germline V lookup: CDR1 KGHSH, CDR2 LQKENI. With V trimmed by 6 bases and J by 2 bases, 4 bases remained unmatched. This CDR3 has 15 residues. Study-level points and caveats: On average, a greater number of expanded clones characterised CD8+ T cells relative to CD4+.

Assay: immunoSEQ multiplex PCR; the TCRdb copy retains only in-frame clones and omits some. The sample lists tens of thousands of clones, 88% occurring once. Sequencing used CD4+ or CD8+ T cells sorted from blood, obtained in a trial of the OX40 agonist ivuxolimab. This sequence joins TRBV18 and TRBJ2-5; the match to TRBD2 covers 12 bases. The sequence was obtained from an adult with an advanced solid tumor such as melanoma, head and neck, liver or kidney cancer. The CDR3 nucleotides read TGTGCCAGCTCGACCGGACTAGCGGGACAAGAGACCCAGTACTTC. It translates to CASSTGLAGQETQYF.